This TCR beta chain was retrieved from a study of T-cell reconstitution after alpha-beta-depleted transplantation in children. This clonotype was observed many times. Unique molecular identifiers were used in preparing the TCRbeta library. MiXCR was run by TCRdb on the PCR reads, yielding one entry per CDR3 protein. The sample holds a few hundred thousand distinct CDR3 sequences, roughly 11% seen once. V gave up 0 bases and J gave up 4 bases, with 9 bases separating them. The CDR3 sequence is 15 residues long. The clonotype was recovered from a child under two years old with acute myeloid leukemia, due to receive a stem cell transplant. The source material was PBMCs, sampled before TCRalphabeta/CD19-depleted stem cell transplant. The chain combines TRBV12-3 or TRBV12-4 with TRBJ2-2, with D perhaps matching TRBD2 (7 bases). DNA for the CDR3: TGTGCCAGCAGTTTAGCGGGGGGGCCCACCGGGGAGCTGTTTTTT. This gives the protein CASSLAGGPTGELFF.